One and the same sample provided the 22 T cell receptor beta chains below, sequenced in a study of cytomegalovirus exposure and HLA in healthy donors. The PCR had 60 Vbeta and 13 Jbeta primers. The protocol was immunoSEQ multiplex PCR, while the TCRdb copy is restricted to in-frame clones and leaves out a portion. The sample consists of 190,000 or so clones, around 86% of them appearing once. Sequencing was performed on PBMCs. The receptors here all came from a man over 45 in good health and CMV-seronegative.

The table lists this clone with a count of one. The chain uses TRBV18 and TRBJ2-7, with 7 bases lining up with TRBD1. Trimming cost V 0 bases and J 5 bases; bases outside gene matches: 1. Per the germline V gene, CDR1 is KGHSH and CDR2 is LQKENI. The CDR3 spans 13 residues. The CDR3 DNA reads TGTGCCAGCTCACCACCGGGGACAGACGAGCAGTACTTC. Translation gives CASSPPGTDEQYF.

The chain carries TRBV28 and TRBJ1-1, with D possibly matching TRBD1 (5 bases). Trimming shortened V by 7 bases and J by 0 bases, and 21 bases separated the two germline ends. This CDR3 comprises 17 residues. Germline V lookup: CDR1 MDHEN, CDR2 SYDVKM. CDR3 nucleotide sequence: TGTGCCAGCAAGTTGGCGCCCGGGGGGGGACTGAACACTGAAGCTTTCTTT. Translating gives CASKLAPGGGLNTEAFF.

This clone was observed a handful of times. J is TRBJ2-7 and V is TRBV4-3, with 8 bases lining up with TRBD1. There are 14 residues in the CDR3. CDR1 and CDR2 (germline): LGHNA, YSLEER. Trimming removed 8 bases from V and 2 bases from J; junction bases left unmatched: 8. DNA for the CDR3: TGCGCCAGCTCCGCCGGGACAGGACCCTACGAGCAGTACTTC. Translated, it gives CASSAGTGPYEQYF.

The chain uses TRBV7-2 and TRBJ2-2; D is ambiguous. V lost 3 bases and J 5 bases, leaving 16 bases between the germline ends. Looked up from germline, CDR1 is SGHTA and CDR2 is FQGNSA. The CDR3 totals 16 residues. The CDR3: CASSFQSVMRTGELFF. CDR3 DNA: TGTGCCAGCAGCTTCCAAAGCGTGATGAGGACCGGGGAGCTGTTTTTT.

The V call is TRBV6-6, the J call TRBJ2-3; 7 bases are a match to TRBD2. The V gene end was trimmed by 7 bases and the J gene end by 4 bases; junction bases not matched to a gene: 5. Germline V gene data show CDR1 as MNHNY and CDR2 as SVGAGI (reference sequence). This CDR3 has 13 residues. Here the CDR3 reads CASKSGVADTQYF. The CDR3 DNA follows: TGTGCCAGCAAAAGCGGGGTAGCAGATACGCAGTATTTT.

The V call is TRBV5-1, the J call TRBJ1-2; 8 nucleotides align to TRBD1. Germline V CDR1 and CDR2: SGHRS, YFSETQ. V shed 4 bases, J shed 8 bases, and the junction held 10 bases outside the gene matches. This CDR3 region has 14 residues. The CDR3 sequence: CASSPRQGRGGYTF. The CDR3 nucleotides are TGCGCCAGCAGCCCGCGACAGGGGAGAGGGGGCTACACCTTC.

V and J are TRBV28 and TRBJ2-1, with 9 bases identical to TRBD1. The CDR3 consists of 14 residues. Germline CDR1 MDHEN, CDR2 SYDVKM. V trimming: 7 bases; J trimming: 6 bases; junction bases outside the gene matches: 7. The CDR3 bases are TGTGCCAGCATGTTCCGGGACAGGGCCAATGAGCAGTTCTTC. It encodes CASMFRDRANEQFF.

V gene TRBV14 combines with J gene TRBJ2-3, with unresolved D. The germline V gene has CDR1 SGHDN and CDR2 FVKESK. V was shortened by 4 bases and J by 4 bases, with 9 bases between the two germline ends. This CDR3 spans 13 amino acids. DNA for the CDR3: TGTGCCAGCAGCCTAGAGTTATCAGATACGCAGTATTTT. It encodes CASSLELSDTQYF.

The chain couples TRBV28 to TRBJ1-4; possible D gene TRBD1, 6 bases. The CDR3 has 15 amino acids. The V end lost 7 bases, the J end lost 7 bases, and 19 bases lay between the germline ends. From germline, CDR1 is MDHEN and CDR2 SYDVKM. The CDR3 sequence is CASTPFAGASEKLFF. In nucleotides, the CDR3 is TGTGCCAGCACCCCTTTTGCGGGGGCTAGTGAAAAACTGTTTTTT.

To note about this clone: Other nucleotide sequences from this sample produce the same CDR3. The chain is built from TRBV7-9 and TRBJ1-1; D possibly corresponds to TRBD1 (6 bases). V was shortened by 5 bases and J by 2 bases, with 18 bases between the two germline ends. CDR1 and CDR2 from the germline V gene are SEHNR and FQNEAQ (reference sequence). This CDR3 is 16 amino acids long. For the CDR3, the DNA is TGTGCCAGCAGCAACCTCTGGGGGGGACAAAACACTGAAGCTTTCTTT. This codes for CASSNLWGGQNTEAFF.

The chain couples TRBV11-3 to TRBJ2-1; perhaps TRBD2 as D (7 bases). Trimming removed 1 base from V and 10 bases from J, with 14 bases in between. The CDR3 is 14 residues long. The germline V gene encodes CDR1 SGHNT and CDR2 YENEEA. CDR3 amino acids: CASSLGTRGGEQFF. The CDR3, as DNA: TGTGCCAGCAGCTTAGGGACTAGAGGGGGGGAGCAGTTCTTC. Full variable domain (missing parts from reference TRBV11-3 and TRBJ2-1): EAGVVQSPRYKIIEKKQPVAFWCNPISGHNTLYWYLQNLGQGPELLIRYENEEAVDDSQLPKDRFSAERLKGVDSTLKIQPAELGDSAVYLCASSLGTRGGEQFFGPGTRLTVL.

This chain uses TRBV11-2 with TRBJ1-2, with unresolved D. The CDR3 has 13 residues. From germline, CDR1 is SGHAT and CDR2 FQNNGV. Trimming took off 2 bases at V and 8 bases at J, with 12 bases between the two ends. Here the CDR3 DNA reads TGTGCCAGCAGCTTACTGCCGGGGAACGGCTACACCTTC. Residues: CASSLLPGNGYTF. The entire variable domain, with the rest obtained from reference TRBV11-2 and TRBJ1-2, is as follows: EAGVAQSPRYKIIEKRQSVAFWCNPISGHATLYWYQQILGQGPKLLIQFQNNGVVDDSQLPKDRFSAERLKGVDSTLKIQPAKLEDSAVYLCASSLLPGNGYTFGSGTRLTVV.

The genes are TRBV4-2 and TRBJ2-7; TRBD1 aligns across 10 bases. Per the germline V gene, CDR1 is LGHNA and CDR2 is YNFKEQ. CDR3 length: 14 amino acids. V shed 9 bases, J shed 2 bases, and the junction held 7 bases outside the gene matches. The DNA for the CDR3 is TGTGCCAGTGCGGCCGGGACAGGGGCCTACGAGCAGTACTTC. As protein: CASAAGTGAYEQYF.

V gene TRBV7-6 combines with J gene TRBJ2-1; D remains unclear. With 0 bases removed from V and 8 bases from J, the gap between germline ends came to 11 bases. The CDR3 runs 14 residues. Germline V gene data show CDR1 as SGHVS and CDR2 as FNYEAQ. The CDR3 DNA reads TGTGCCAGCAGCTTAGCGGCTAGAGAAGATGAGCAGTTCTTC. Translated: CASSLAAREDEQFF.

This clone was observed once. The CDR3 coding sequence is TGTGCCAGCAGCCCAGACAGGGGGCATCAGCCCCAGCATTTT. Amino acid sequence: CASSPDRGHQPQHF. The rearrangement uses TRBV28 and TRBJ1-5; 10 nucleotides agree with TRBD1. V lost 6 bases, J lost 5 bases, and 4 bases stayed unmatched. Germline V gene data show CDR1 as MDHEN and CDR2 as SYDVKM. This CDR3 is built from 14 residues.

The chain uses TRBV6-5 and TRBJ1-2; 10 nucleotides agree with TRBD1. CDR1 is MNHEY, CDR2 SVGAGI, per germline. The CDR3 totals 15 residues. V trimming: 1 base; J trimming: 8 bases; junction bases outside the gene matches: 7. This chain's CDR3 is CASSYFLTGGEGYTF. The DNA of the CDR3 is TGTGCCAGCAGTTACTTCCTGACAGGGGGCGAAGGCTACACCTTC.

V usage is TRBV2 and J usage is TRBJ1-1; 10 bases agree with TRBD1. Trimming at V came to 5 bases and at J to 4 bases, leaving 7 bases not matched to a gene. This CDR3 is built from 15 residues. Germline V gene sequence: CDR1 SNHLY, CDR2 FYNNEI. The CDR3 DNA follows: TGTGCCAGCAGTCCGGGACAGGGGTTCGGCACTGAAGCTTTCTTT. Its translation: CASSPGQGFGTEAFF.

The rearrangement links TRBV5-5 to TRBJ1-3, with no clear D. This CDR3 has 15 amino acids. CDR1 is SGHKS and CDR2 is YYEKEE in the germline V gene (reference sequence). The V gene lost 0 bases and the J gene lost 0 bases, with 7 bases spanning the gap. This CDR3 is CASSLDGSSGNTIYF. The CDR3 region has the DNA TGTGCCAGCAGCTTGGACGGGAGCTCTGGAAACACCATATATTTT.

The CDR3 reads CASRRGGGPTNYGYTF. For the CDR3, the DNA is TGTGCCAGCAGGCGAGGGGGAGGGCCGACTAACTATGGCTACACCTTC. The chain couples TRBV2 to TRBJ1-2; tentatively, D is TRBD1 (6 bases). The CDR3 totals 16 residues. V was pared by 6 bases and J by 0 bases, with 17 bases between. In germline, CDR1 is SNHLY, CDR2 FYNNEI.

CDR3 bases: TGTGCCAGCAGTTTAGGGACAGGCTTCAACGAGCAGTACTTC. Translated: CASSLGTGFNEQYF. The chain recombines TRBV27 with TRBJ2-5; TRBD1 matches 8 bases. The better agreement between TRBJ2-7 and the DNA end casts doubt on the J call. There are 14 residues in the CDR3. Germline CDR1 MNHEY, CDR2 SMNVEV (reference sequence).

V gene TRBV27 combines with J gene TRBJ1-1, with no clear D. The CDR3 totals 15 residues. Trimming pared 2 bases from V and 0 bases from J, leaving 10 bases between. CDR1 and CDR2 from the germline V gene are MNHEY and SMNVEV (reference sequence). In DNA, the CDR3 is TGTGCCAGCAGTTTAAGGAGGGCGATGAACACTGAAGCTTTCTTT. Its protein product is CASSLRRAMNTEAFF.

DNA for the CDR3: TGTGCCACCAGCTTAGGGGGGGGCTCCTACGAGCAGTACTTC. This codes for CATSLGGGSYEQYF. The chain joins TRBV15 to TRBJ2-7; a weak D match, TRBD2 (7 bases). Germline CDR1 reads LNHNV; CDR2 reads YYDKDF (reference sequence). The CDR3 runs 14 residues. Trimming shortened V by 5 bases and J by 0 bases, and 11 bases separated the two germline ends.